Sequencing of this TCR beta chain was carried out in a study of identical twins' blood T cells. TCR cDNA libraries came from RNA via a modified published protocol. TCRdb re-called the 5' RACE reads through MiXCR, storing one row per CDR3 protein. In the table there are around 380,000 distinct CDR3 sequences, 28% of which are singletons. CDR1 is MNHEY, CDR2 SVGEGT, per germline. Trimming left V 5 bases short and J 5 bases short, with 15 bases between. CDR3 length equals 15 residues. This clonotype was seen a few times. No antigen is known for it. The study, taken as a whole, reports: Out-of-frame TCRbeta clonotypes reportedly had markedly more similar V usage in twins than unrelated donors. Twins shared about as many clonotypes as their cloneset sizes predicted. Environmental influences on twin similarity could not be excluded.

The V call is TRBV6-2 or TRBV6-3, the J call TRBJ1-4; D unresolved. The sequence derives from a woman between 18 and 55 years old in good health. Sequenced: PBMCs. CDR3 nucleotides: TGTGCCAGCAGTAGACTGACACCTGGCAATGAAAAACTGTTTTTT. Residues: CASSRLTPGNEKLFF.